This T cell receptor (beta chain) was captured in a study of blood T cell repertoires in COVID-19 (dated by TCRdb to 2018 to 2020). Concerning the study at large: Samples covering the acute and convalescent phases of COVID-19 were provided by collaborators in the United States, Italy and Spain. The material from the prospective study consisted of cDNA or gDNA derived from T cells, B-cell-depleted T cells, or PBMCs. Deeply sampled blood TCRbeta repertoires from subjects exposed to, actively infected with, or recovered from COVID-19 were included in the dataset. A freely available public database, intended as a resource for researchers studying the immune response to SARS-CoV-2, is where the repertoires were released. Samples came from the ongoing ImmuneRACE study (first 160 participants) plus 1,254 subjects from 6 global collaborators. A de-identified subject ID, COVID-19 status, age in years and sex were almost always included in the sample metadata. Where HLA class I and class II types were available, the types were taken from metadata supplied by the sample provider, not from assay-based typing.

About this clone: The clone's antigen remains unknown. No qualities accompany the bases; no much larger clone lies one base away.

What the research found in general, with its limitations: How much clinical and demographic metadata was included differed by source and by participant, and the metadata was provided uncurated.

The immunoSEQ Assay, a bias-controlled multiplex PCR, was used to amplify TCRbeta CDR3 regions from genomic DNA. From the authors' description of their analysis: The number of nucleated cells in each sample was estimated by amplification of reference gene primers within the assay. To quantify the absolute abundance of each unique TCRbeta CDR3 rearrangement, sequence reads were collapsed and filtered. For each sample, productive Simpson clonality was calculated as the square root of Simpson's diversity index over productive rearrangements. TCRdb provides this immuneACCESS table in a form limited to in-frame rearrangements. Some clones are lacking; in checked studies, under half of them reflect an unresolved V gene, and why the rest are absent is not known. The V and J calls and the clone size are those of that table, but D and trimming were determined from the DNA. A total of about 300,000 clones appear in this sample, roughly nine tenths of them only once. The ten largest clones represent under 7.5% of the sample.

Trimming removed 1 base from V and 1 base from J; the gene matches leave 6 bases unexplained. The CDR3 sequence holds 18 residues, the cysteine and phenylalanine included. Only the CDR3 DNA stays, 54 bases, in frame from base 1. CDR1 and CDR2 (SGHDN, FVKESK) derive from the germline V gene. A second Seattle source provided samples from volunteer blood donors who had recovered from COVID-19. The collaborating institutions used their own protocols to collect whole blood in K2EDTA tubes. For TCRbeta analysis, collaborators shipped samples as frozen whole blood, isolated PBMCs, or DNA extracted from either of those sample types.

The rearranged chain carries TRBV14 and TRBJ2-2, with 10 bases matching TRBD1. The receptor's source is a man younger than 35 who had recovered from COVID-19. The specimen was peripheral blood. The bases are TGTGCCAGCAGCCAAGGCGTCGGGGACAGGGGGAACACCGGGGAGCTGTTTTTT. It is translated as CASSQGVGDRGNTGELFF.